The rows below give T cell receptor beta chains drawn from one sample of a study of blood T cell repertoires in COVID-19. The data were produced by immunoSEQ multiplex PCR, yet TCRdb's version contains in-frame clones alone and is incomplete. This table has tens of thousands of clones, approximately 83% appearing once. Input material: peripheral blood. The source is an elderly woman with COVID-19, enrolled during active disease. Each CDR3 is given with its conserved first and last residue. The order of the fields is V gene, clone size, J gene, D gene, CDR3 DNA, CDR3 protein. The D gene is left open where the match is weak. Not all rows give a size; the values are once, few, many and, for expanded clones, a class.

>TRBV6-2/TRBV6-3|-|TRBJ1-2|TRBD1
TGTGCCAGCAGTTCCCCTACAGGGGGCAAGGTCGGCTACACCTTC
CASSSPTGGKVGYTF
>TRBV5-1|-|TRBJ2-1|-
TGCGCCAGCAGCTTGAGCCTAGCGTACAATGAGCAGTTCTTC
CASSLSLAYNEQFF
>TRBV25-1|-|TRBJ1-1|-
TGTGCCAGCATCGGCCAGGGGCTGTCTGAAGCTTTCTTT
CASIGQGLSEAFF
>TRBV5-4|-|TRBJ1-2|-
TGTGCCAGCAGCTCAACAGGGTATGGCTACACCTTC
CASSSTGYGYTF
>TRBV5-1|-|TRBJ1-1|TRBD1
TGCGCCAGCGGGACAGGGGTCACTGAAGCTTTCTTT
CASGTGVTEAFF
>TRBV6-1|few|TRBJ2-7|TRBD2
TGTGCCAGCAGTGAAGGCAGTAGCGGGAGGGGGTACGAGCAGTACTTC
CASSEGSSGRGYEQYF
>TRBV9|-|TRBJ2-7|TRBD2
TGTGCCAGCAGCGTAGACGCGGGGGGTACCTACGAGCAGTACTTC
CASSVDAGGTYEQYF
>TRBV5-1|few|TRBJ1-4|TRBD1
TGCGCCAGCAGCTCCTCCGGGACAGGGAATGAAAAACTGTTTTTT
CASSSSGTGNEKLFF
>TRBV15|once|TRBJ1-6|TRBD1
TGTGCCACCAGCAGAGCCCGGACAGGGGTATCACCCCTCCACTTT
CATSRARTGVSPLHF
>TRBV7-3|-|TRBJ2-1|TRBD1
TGTGCCAGCAGTACTGGACAGGGGGCGGATGAGCAGTTCTTC
CASSTGQGADEQFF
>TRBV19|-|TRBJ2-2|-
TGTGCCAGTAGTATAGGAGGCCCCACCGGGGAGCTGTTTTTT
CASSIGGPTGELFF
>TRBV21-1|-|TRBJ2-3|-
TGTGCCAGCAGCAATGCGGGAGGCTCGGTCACAGATACGCAGTATTTT
CASSNAGGSVTDTQYF
>TRBV24-1|-|TRBJ2-2|TRBD2
TGTGCCACCAGACGCGGGACTAGCGGGAGGGACAGCGGGGAGCTGTTTTTT
CATRRGTSGRDSGELFF
>TRBV4-2|-|TRBJ1-4|TRBD1
TGTGCCAGCAGCCAAGATCGGGGGCAGGGGGCAGATGAAAAACTGTTTTTT
CASSQDRGQGADEKLFF
>TRBV4-1|few|TRBJ1-2|-
TGCGCCAGCAGCCAAGGGCCCTCAACAGGGATAGCTAACTATGGCTACACCTTC
CASSQGPSTGIANYGYTF
>TRBV7-2|-|TRBJ1-5|-
TGTGCCAGCAGCTTCAGGGTGAACAATCAGCCCCAGCATTTT
CASSFRVNNQPQHF
>TRBV6-5|-|TRBJ2-1|-
TGTGCCAGCACCAACCGTCCTCTAAATCGGGATGAGCAGTTCTTC
CASTNRPLNRDEQFF
>TRBV19|-|TRBJ2-7|-
TGTGCCAGTACCCCGCGGCCCAGGGCCTCTGGGTTCCACGAGCAGTACTTC
CASTPRPRASGFHEQYF
>TRBV5-1|-|TRBJ2-3|-
TGCGCCAGCAGCCCCGGGGGGCGGGAGACCACAGATACGCAGTATTTT
CASSPGGRETTDTQYF
>TRBV7-8|-|TRBJ1-2|TRBD1
TGTGCCAGCAGCTTCCAAACGACAGGGAACTATGGCTACACCTTC
CASSFQTTGNYGYTF
>TRBV6-2/TRBV6-3|-|TRBJ1-2|TRBD1
TGTGCCAGCAGTTACGCGGGACAGAACTATGGCTACACCTTC
CASSYAGQNYGYTF
>TRBV5-4|-|TRBJ2-7|-
TGTGCCAGCAGCCCAGGGTACGGCTACGAGCAGTACTTC
CASSPGYGYEQYF
>TRBV11-1|once|TRBJ2-5|TRBD1
TGTGCCAGCAGCGAGGGACAGGGGGCTGAGACCCAGTACTTC
CASSEGQGAETQYF
>TRBV5-6|once|TRBJ2-1|TRBD1
TGTGCCAGCAGTCGAAGGACAGGGGGCTTATCCTACAATGAGCAGTTCTTC
CASSRRTGGLSYNEQFF
>TRBV28|-|TRBJ1-4|-
TGTGCCAGCAGTTGGGGCAGCTCTAATGAAAAACTGTTTTTT
CASSWGSSNEKLFF
>TRBV19|-|TRBJ2-4|TRBD2
TGTGCCAGTAGTACCCAAGGCGGGAGGGACGGCATTCAGTACTTC
CASSTQGGRDGIQYF
>TRBV7-2|-|TRBJ2-7|-
TGTGCCAGCAGCCCCGCTAGTCGGGACAAGGACTTC
CASSPASRDKDF
>TRBV10-3|-|TRBJ2-4|-
TGTGCCATCAGTGAAGGTTTGGGAGAACGAAACATTCAGTACTTC
CAISEGLGERNIQYF